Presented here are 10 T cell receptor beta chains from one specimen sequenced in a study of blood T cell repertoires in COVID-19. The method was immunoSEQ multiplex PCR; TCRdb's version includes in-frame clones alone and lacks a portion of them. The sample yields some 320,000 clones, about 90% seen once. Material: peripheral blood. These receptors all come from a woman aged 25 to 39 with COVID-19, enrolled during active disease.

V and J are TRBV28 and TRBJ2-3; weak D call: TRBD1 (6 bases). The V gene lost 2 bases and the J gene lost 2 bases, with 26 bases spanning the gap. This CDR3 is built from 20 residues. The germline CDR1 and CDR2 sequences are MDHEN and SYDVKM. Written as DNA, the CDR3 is TGTGCCAGCAGTTTACAATCACCCACAGGGAACGAATTTATCACAGATACGCAGTATTTT. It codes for CASSLQSPTGNEFITDTQYF.

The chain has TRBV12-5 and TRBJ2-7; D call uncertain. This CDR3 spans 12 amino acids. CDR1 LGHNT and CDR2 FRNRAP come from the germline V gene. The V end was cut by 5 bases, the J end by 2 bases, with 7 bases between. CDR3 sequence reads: CASGPQTYEQYF. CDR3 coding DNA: TGTGCTAGTGGTCCACAGACCTACGAGCAGTACTTC.

The CDR3 region is CASSLYARGSGDEQFF. In nucleotides, the CDR3 is TGTGCCAGCAGTTTATATGCCCGGGGCAGCGGGGATGAGCAGTTCTTC. The V and J genes are TRBV27 and TRBJ2-1; 7 bases are shared with TRBD2. The CDR3 extends over 16 amino acids. In germline, CDR1 is MNHEY, CDR2 SMNVEV (reference sequence). J gave up 8 bases and V 1 base, and 11 bases lay outside the gene matches.

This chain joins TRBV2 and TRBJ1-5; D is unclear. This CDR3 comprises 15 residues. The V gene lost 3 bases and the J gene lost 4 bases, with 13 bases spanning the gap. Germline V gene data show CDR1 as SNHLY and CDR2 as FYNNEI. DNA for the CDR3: TGTGCCAGCAGTGATCTCCGGGGAGCAAATCAGCCCCAGCATTTT. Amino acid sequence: CASSDLRGANQPQHF.

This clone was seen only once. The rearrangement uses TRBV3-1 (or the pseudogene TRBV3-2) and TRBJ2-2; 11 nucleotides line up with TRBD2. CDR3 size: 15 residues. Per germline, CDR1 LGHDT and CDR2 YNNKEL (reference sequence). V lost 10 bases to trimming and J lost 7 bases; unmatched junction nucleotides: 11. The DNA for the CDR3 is TGTGCCACCGAAAACTCGGGACTAGCGGTCGGGGAGCTGTTTTTT. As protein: CATENSGLAVGELFF.

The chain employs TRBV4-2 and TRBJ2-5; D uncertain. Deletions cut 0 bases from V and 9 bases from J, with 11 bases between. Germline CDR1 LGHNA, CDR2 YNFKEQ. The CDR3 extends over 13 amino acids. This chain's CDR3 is CASSQDSGSPQYF. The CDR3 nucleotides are TGTGCCAGCAGCCAAGATTCCGGTAGTCCCCAGTACTTC.

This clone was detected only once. For the CDR3, the DNA is TGTGCCAGCAGCCCCCGGTTAGCCCGGGGTTCACCCCTCCACTTT. Translating gives CASSPRLARGSPLHF. The chain has TRBV27 and TRBJ1-6; D is undetermined. V was clipped by 6 bases and J by 9 bases, with 18 bases between them. CDR1 is MNHEY and CDR2 is SMNVEV in the germline V gene (reference sequence). This CDR3 is 15 amino acids long.

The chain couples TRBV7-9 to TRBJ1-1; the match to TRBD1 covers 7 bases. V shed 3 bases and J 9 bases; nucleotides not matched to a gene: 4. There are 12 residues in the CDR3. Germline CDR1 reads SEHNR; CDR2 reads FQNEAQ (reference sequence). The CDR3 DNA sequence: TGTGCCAGCAGCTTGTCGACAGGGAAAGCTTTCTTT. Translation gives CASSLSTGKAFF.

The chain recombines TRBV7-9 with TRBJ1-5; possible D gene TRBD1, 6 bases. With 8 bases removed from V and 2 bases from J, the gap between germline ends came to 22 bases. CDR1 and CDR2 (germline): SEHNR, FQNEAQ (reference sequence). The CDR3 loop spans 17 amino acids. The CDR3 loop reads CASGPSDRLQGNQPQHF. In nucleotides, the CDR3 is TGTGCCAGCGGCCCCTCTGACAGGCTCCAGGGCAATCAGCCCCAGCATTTT.

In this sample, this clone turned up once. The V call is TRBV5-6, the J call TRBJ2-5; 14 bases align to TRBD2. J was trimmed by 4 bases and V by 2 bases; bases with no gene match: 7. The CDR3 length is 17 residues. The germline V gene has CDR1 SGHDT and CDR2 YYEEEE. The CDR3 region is CASSFGLAGGGRETQYF. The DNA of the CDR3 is TGTGCCAGCAGCTTCGGACTAGCGGGGGGCGGGAGAGAGACCCAGTACTTC.